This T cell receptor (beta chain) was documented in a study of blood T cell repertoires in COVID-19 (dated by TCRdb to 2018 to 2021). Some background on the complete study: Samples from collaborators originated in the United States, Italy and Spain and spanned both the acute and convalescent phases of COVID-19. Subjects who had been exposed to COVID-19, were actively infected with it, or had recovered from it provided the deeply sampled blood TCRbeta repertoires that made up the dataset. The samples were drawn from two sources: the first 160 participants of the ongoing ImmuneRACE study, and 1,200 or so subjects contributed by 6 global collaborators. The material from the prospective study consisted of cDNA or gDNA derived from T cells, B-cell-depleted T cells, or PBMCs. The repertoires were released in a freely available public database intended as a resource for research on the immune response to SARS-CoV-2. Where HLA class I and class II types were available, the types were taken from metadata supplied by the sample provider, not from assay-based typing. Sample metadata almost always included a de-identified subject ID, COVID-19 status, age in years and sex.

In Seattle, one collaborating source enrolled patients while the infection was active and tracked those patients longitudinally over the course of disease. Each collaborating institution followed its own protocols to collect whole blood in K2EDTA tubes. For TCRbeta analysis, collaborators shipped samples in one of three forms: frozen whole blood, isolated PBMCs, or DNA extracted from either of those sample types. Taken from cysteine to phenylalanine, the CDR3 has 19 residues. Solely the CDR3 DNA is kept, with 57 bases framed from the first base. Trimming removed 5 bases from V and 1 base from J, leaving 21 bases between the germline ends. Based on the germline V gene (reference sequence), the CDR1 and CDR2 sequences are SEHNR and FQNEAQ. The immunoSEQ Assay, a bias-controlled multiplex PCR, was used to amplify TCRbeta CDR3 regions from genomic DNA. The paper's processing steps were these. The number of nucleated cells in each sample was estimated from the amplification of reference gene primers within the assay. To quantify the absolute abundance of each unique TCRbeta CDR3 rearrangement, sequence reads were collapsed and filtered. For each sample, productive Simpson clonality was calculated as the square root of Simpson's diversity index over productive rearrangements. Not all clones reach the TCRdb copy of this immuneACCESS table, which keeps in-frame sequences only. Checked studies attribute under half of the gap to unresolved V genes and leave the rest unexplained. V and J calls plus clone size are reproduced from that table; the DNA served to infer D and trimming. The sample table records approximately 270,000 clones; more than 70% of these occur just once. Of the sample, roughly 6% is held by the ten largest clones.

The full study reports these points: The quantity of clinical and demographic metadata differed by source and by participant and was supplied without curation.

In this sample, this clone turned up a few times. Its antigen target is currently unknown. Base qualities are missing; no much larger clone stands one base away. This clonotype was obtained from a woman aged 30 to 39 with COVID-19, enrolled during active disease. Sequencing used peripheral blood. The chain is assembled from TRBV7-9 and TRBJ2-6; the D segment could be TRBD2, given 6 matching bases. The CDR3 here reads CASSTGVFGGPSGANVLTF. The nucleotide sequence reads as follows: TGTGCCAGCAGCACGGGGGTTTTCGGGGGTCCTTCTGGGGCCAACGTCCTGACTTTC.